This T cell receptor (beta chain) emerged from a study of monozygotic twins with inflammatory bowel disease. TCRdb processed the 5' RACE reads again and assigns one entry to each CDR3 protein, with no DNA. The repertoire table contains approximately 330,000 distinct CDR3 sequences. There are 13 residues in the CDR3. Germline values: CDR1 MNHEY, CDR2 SVGAGI. This chain uses TRBV6-5 with TRBJ2-7. Sequencing was carried out using blood. The TCR sequence derives from a human donor with ulcerative colitis or Crohn's disease, or a healthy co-twin of an affected twin (not recorded which). CDR3 sequence: CASSYPGTYEQYF.